One T cell receptor (beta chain) is described in this entry. V lost 1 base, J lost 0 bases, and 13 bases lay in between. The CDR3 has 17 residues. Germline assignment: CDR1 SGHVS and CDR2 FNYEAQ. The entry originates in a study of cytotoxic CD8 clonotypes in ibrutinib-treated CLL. Generated by immunoSEQ multiplex PCR, the TCRdb table keeps only in-frame clones and is missing some. The sample has approximately 130,000 clones, approximately 81% seen once; the top ten hold 2.5% to 3.5%. V is TRBV7-6 and J is TRBJ1-3; D may be TRBD1 (6 bases). The source of this sequence is a human donor with chronic lymphocytic leukemia. The material was PBMCs, obtained after 24 months of ibrutinib treatment. DNA of the CDR3: TGTGCCAGCAGCTTAGGATCGAGGGGGAGCTCTGGAAACACCATATATTTT. Translated, it gives CASSLGSRGSSGNTIYF. Filled out from reference TRBV7-6 and TRBJ1-3, the complete variable domain reads GAGVSQSPRYKVTKRGQDVALRCDPISGHVSLYWYRQALGQGPEFLTYFNYEAQQDKSGLPNDRFSAERPEGSISTLTIQRTEQRDSAMYRCASSLGSRGSSGNTIYFGEGSWLTVV.